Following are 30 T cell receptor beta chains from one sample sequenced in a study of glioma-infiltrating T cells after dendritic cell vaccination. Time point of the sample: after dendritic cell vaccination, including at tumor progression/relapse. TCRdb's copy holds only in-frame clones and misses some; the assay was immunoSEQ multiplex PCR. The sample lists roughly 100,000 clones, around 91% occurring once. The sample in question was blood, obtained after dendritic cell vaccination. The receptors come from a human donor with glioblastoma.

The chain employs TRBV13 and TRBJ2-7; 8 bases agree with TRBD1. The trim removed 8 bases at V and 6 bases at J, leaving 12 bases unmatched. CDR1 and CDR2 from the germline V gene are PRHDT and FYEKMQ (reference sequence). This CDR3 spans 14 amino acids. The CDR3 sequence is CASRVERTGSEQYF. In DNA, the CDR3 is TGTGCCAGCCGAGTAGAACGGACAGGGAGCGAGCAGTACTTC.

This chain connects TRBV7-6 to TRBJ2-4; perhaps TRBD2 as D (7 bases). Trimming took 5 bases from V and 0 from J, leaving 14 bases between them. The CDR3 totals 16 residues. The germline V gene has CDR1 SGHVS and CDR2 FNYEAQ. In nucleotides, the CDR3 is TGTGCCAGCAGCCGTGGGGGAGGGGGAGCCAAAAACATTCAGTACTTC. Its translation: CASSRGGGGAKNIQYF.

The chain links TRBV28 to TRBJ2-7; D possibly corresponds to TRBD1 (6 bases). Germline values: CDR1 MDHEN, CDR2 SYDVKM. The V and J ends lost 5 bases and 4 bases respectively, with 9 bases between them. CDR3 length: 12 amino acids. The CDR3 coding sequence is TGTGCCAGCAGTGAAACAGGGTACGAGCAGTACTTC. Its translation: CASSETGYEQYF. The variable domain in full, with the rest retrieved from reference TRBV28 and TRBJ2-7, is DVKVTQSSRYLVKRTGEKVFLECVQDMDHENMFWYRQDPGLGLRLIYFSYDVKMKEKGDIPEGYSVSREKKERFSLILESASTNQTSMYLCASSETGYEQYFGPGTRLTVT.

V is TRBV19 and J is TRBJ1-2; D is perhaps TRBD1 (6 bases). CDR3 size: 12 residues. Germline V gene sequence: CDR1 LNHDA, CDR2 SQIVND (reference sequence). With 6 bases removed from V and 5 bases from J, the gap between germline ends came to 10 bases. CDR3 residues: CASREQGYGYTF. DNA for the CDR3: TGTGCCAGTAGGGAACAGGGTTATGGCTACACCTTC.

CDR3 protein: CASTPRRGLDSPLHF. CDR3 nucleotide sequence: TGTGCCAGCACCCCCCGGCGGGGGTTGGATTCACCCCTCCACTTT. The chain uses TRBV2 and TRBJ1-6; D may be TRBD1 (5 bases). Per the germline V gene, CDR1 is SNHLY and CDR2 is FYNNEI. There are 15 residues in the CDR3. V was clipped by 7 bases and J by 8 bases, with 18 bases between them.

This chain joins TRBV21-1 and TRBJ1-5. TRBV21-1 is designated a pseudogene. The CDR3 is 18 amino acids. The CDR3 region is CASSKALRGELGNQPQHF. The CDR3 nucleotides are TGTGCCAGCAGCAAAGCGCTCCGCGGAGAATTGGGCAATCAGCCCCAGCATTTT.

As DNA, the CDR3 is TGTGCCAGCAGCCCCGGCTGGACAGGGGAAGAGACCCAGTACTTC. Amino acid sequence: CASSPGWTGEETQYF. The chain couples TRBV7-3 to TRBJ2-5; TRBD1 matches at 9 bases. Trimming removed 5 bases from V and 3 bases from J; junction bases left unmatched: 7. From germline, CDR1 is SGHTA and CDR2 FQGTGA. CDR3 length equals 15 residues. Filled out from reference TRBV7-3 and TRBJ2-5, the complete variable domain reads GAGVSQTPSNKVTEKGKYVELRCDPISGHTALYWYRQSLGQGPEFLIYFQGTGAADDSGLPNDRFFAVRPEGSVSTLKIQRTERGDSAVYLCASSPGWTGEETQYFGPGTRLLVL.

The CDR3 protein is CASSEANSGNTIYF. The DNA for the CDR3 is TGTGCCAGCAGTGAAGCGAACAGTGGAAACACCATATATTTT. This chain connects TRBV6-1 to TRBJ1-3, with unresolved D. Germline V gene sequence: CDR1 MNHNS, CDR2 SASEGT. The CDR3 loop spans 14 amino acids. Trimming left V 0 bases short and J 3 bases short, with 6 bases between.

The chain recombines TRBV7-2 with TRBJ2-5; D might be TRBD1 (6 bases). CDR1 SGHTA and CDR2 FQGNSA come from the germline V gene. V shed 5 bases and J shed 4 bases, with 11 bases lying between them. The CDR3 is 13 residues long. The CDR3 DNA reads TGTGCCAGCAGCCGTGGACAGCGAGAGACCCAGTACTTC. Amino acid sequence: CASSRGQRETQYF.

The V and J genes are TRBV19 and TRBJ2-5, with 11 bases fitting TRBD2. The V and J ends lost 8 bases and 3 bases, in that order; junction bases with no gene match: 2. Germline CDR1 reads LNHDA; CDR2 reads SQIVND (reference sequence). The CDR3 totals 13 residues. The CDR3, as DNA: TGTGCCAGTGCGGGACTAGCGGAAGAGACCCAGTACTTC. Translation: CASAGLAEETQYF.

The CDR3: CASSQETSGRPRETQYF. Written as DNA, the CDR3 is TGCGCCAGCAGCCAAGAGACTAGCGGGAGGCCCCGAGAGACCCAGTACTTC. This rearrangement joins TRBV4-1 to TRBJ2-5; TRBD2 matches 13 bases. The CDR3 is 17 amino acids. V lost 0 bases and J lost 4; bases outside the gene matches: 5. In germline, CDR1 is MGHRA, CDR2 YSYEKL.

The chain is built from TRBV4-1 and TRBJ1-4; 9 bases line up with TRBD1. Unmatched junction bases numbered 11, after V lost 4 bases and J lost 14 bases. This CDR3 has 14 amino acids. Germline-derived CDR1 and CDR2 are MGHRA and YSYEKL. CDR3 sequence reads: CASSPPGQGRGLFF. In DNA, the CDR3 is TGCGCCAGCAGCCCACCGGGACAGGGCAGGGGGCTGTTTTTT.

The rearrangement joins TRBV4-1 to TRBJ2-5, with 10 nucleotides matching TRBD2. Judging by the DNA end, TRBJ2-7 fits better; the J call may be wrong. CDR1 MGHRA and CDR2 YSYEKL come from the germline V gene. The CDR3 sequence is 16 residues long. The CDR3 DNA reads TGCGCCAGCAGCCCGCGTCAGACTAGCGGGTCCTACGAGCAGTACTTC. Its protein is CASSPRQTSGSYEQYF.

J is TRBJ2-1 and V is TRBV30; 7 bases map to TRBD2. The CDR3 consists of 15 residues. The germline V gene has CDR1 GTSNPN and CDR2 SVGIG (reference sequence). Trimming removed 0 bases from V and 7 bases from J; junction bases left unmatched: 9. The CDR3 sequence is CAWSVLWRGSNEQFF. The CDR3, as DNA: TGTGCCTGGAGTGTACTTTGGCGGGGGAGTAATGAGCAGTTCTTC. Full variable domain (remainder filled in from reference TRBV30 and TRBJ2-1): SQTIHQWPATLVQPVGSPLSLECTVEGTSNPNLYWYRQAAGRGLQLLFYSVGIGQISSEVPQNLSASRPQDRQFILSSKKLLLSDSGFYLCAWSVLWRGSNEQFFGPGTRLTVL.

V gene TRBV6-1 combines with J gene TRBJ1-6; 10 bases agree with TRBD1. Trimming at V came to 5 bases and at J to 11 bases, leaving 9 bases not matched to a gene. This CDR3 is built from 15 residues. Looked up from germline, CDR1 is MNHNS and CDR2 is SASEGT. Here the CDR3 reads CASSNRQGAVTPLHF. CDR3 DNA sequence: TGTGCCAGCAGTAACCGACAGGGGGCAGTTACACCCCTCCACTTT.

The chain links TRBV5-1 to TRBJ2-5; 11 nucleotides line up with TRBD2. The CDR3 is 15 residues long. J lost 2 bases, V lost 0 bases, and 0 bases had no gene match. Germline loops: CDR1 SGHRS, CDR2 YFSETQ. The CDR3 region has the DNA TGCGCCAGCAGCTTGGGACTAGCGGGACAAGAGACCCAGTACTTC. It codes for CASSLGLAGQETQYF.

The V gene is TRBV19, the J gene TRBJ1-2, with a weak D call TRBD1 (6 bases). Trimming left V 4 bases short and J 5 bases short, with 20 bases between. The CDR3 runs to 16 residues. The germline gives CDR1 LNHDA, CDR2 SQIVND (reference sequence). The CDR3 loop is CASSNRAFAGAYGYTF. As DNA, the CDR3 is TGTGCCAGTAGTAACAGGGCTTTCGCCGGGGCGTATGGCTACACCTTC.

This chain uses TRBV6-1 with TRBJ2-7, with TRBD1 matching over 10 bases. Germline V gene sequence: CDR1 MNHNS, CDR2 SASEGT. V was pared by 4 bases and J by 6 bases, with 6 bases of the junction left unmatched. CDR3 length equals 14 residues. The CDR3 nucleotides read TGTGCCAGCAGTGGGGGACAGGGGTACTCCGAGCAGTACTTC. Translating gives CASSGGQGYSEQYF.

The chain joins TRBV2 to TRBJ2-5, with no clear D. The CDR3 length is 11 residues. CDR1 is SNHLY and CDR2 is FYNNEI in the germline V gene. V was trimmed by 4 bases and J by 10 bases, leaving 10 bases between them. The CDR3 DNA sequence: TGTGCCAGCAGTGCCGGTAGTGACCAGTACTTC. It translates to CASSAGSDQYF.

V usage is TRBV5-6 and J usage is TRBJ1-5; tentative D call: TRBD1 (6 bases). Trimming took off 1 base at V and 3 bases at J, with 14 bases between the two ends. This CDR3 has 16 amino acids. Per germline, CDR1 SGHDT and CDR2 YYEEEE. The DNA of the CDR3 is TGTGCCAGCAGCTTGAAAACAGGGATCTTCAATCAGCCCCAGCATTTT. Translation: CASSLKTGIFNQPQHF.

CDR3 protein: CAISGGGFYEQYF. CDR3 nucleotides: TGTGCCATCAGTGGGGGAGGCTTCTACGAGCAGTACTTC. The rearrangement joins TRBV10-3 to TRBJ2-7; TRBD2 might be the D (6 bases). Trimming pared 4 bases from V and 3 bases from J, leaving 10 bases between. The CDR3 runs 13 residues. Germline V lookup: CDR1 ENHRY, CDR2 SYGVKD.

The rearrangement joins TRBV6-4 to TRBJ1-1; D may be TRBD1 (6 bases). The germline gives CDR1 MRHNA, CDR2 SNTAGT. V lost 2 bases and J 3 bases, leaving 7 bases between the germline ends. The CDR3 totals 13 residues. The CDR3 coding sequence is TGTGCCAGCAGTGACGGACAGTACACTGAAGCTTTCTTT. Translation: CASSDGQYTEAFF.

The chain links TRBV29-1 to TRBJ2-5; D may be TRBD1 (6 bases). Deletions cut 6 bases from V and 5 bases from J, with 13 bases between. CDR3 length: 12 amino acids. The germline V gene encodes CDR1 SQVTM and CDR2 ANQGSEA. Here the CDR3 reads CSVNRDGETQYF. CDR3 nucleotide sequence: TGCAGCGTCAACAGGGACGGGGAGACCCAGTACTTC.

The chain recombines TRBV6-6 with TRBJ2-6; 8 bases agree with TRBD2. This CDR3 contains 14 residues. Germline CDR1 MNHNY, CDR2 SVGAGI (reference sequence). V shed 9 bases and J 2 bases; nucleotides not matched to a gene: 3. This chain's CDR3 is CASPTSAGANVLTF. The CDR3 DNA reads TGTGCCAGTCCGACTAGCGCTGGGGCCAACGTCCTGACTTTC.

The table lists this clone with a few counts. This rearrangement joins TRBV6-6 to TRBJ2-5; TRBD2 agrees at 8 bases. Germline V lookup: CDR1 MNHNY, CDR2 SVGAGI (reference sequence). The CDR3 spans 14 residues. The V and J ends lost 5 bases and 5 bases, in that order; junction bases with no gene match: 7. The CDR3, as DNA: TGTGCCAGCAGTCGCCGGGGGGGCAGGGAGACCCAGTACTTC. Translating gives CASSRRGGRETQYF.

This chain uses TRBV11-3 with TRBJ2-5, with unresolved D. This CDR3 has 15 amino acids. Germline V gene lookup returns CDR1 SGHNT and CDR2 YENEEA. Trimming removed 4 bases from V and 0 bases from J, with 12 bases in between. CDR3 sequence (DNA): TGTGCCAGCAGCTCCCAAGGCAGGCACCAAGAGACCCAGTACTTC. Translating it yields CASSSQGRHQETQYF.

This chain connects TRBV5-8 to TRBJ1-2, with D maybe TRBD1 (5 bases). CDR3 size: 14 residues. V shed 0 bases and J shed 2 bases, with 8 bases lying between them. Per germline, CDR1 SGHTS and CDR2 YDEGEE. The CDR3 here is CASSLGQGNYGYTF. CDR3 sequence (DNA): TGTGCCAGCAGCTTGGGGCAGGGAAACTATGGCTACACCTTC.

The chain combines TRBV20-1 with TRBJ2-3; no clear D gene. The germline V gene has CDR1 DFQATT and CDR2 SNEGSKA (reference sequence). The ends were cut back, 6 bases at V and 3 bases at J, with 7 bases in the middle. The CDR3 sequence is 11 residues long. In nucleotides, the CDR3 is TGCAGTGCGAGGTTTACAGATACGCAGTATTTT. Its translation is CSARFTDTQYF.

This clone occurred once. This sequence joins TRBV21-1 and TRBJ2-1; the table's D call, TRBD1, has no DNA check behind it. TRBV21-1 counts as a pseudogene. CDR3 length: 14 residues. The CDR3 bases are TGTGCCAGCAGCAAAGGGGGACAGAACAATGAGCAGTTCTTC. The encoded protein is CASSKGGQNNEQFF.

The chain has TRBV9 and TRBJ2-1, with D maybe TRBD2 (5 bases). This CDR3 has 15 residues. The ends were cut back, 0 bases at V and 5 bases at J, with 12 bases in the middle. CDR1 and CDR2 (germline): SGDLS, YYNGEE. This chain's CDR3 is CASSVEGAADNEQFF. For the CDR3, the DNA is TGTGCCAGCAGCGTAGAGGGAGCAGCCGACAATGAGCAGTTCTTC.